This T cell receptor beta chain was recorded in a study of blood T cell repertoires in COVID-19. As for the study in general: Sites across the United States, Italy and Spain contributed samples from acute and convalescent COVID-19.

The CDR3 spans 13 residues. Trimming left V 0 bases short and J 3 bases short, with 8 bases between. The germline V gene has CDR1 GTSNPN and CDR2 SVGIG (reference sequence). Clones were sequenced by immunoSEQ multiplex PCR, and TCRdb holds only the in-frame ones, with some missing. The sample contains 250,000 to 400,000 clones, roughly 90% of which appear only once. Participants were placed into cohorts based on the clinical history they reported. The chain is built from TRBV30 and TRBJ2-5; maybe TRBD2 (5 bases). The TCR was taken from a man between 60 and 75 years old who had recovered from COVID-19. The sequencing input was PBMCs or T cells enriched from blood (not recorded which). The CDR3 spells CAWSVPGKETQYF. CDR3 nucleotides: TGTGCCTGGAGTGTACCCGGGAAAGAGACCCAGTACTTC. The whole variable domain, remainder taken from reference TRBV30 and TRBJ2-5, is SQTIHQWPATLVQPVGSPLSLECTVEGTSNPNLYWYRQAAGRGLQLLFYSVGIGQISSEVPQNLSASRPQDRQFILSSKKLLLSDSGFYLCAWSVPGKETQYFGPGTRLLVL.